The 3 T cell receptor beta chains reported below all come from one sample, sequenced in a study of blood T cell repertoires in COVID-19. TCRdb keeps only in-frame clones here, not all; method: immunoSEQ multiplex PCR. The profile shows approximately 210,000 clones, 84% of them singletons. The sequenced sample was peripheral blood. These receptors came from a woman aged 45 to 65 with active or convalescent COVID-19.

This chain uses TRBV2 with TRBJ1-2, with D unclear. Trimming took 2 bases from V and 4 from J, leaving 8 bases between them. The CDR3 has 13 amino acids. From germline, CDR1 is SNHLY and CDR2 FYNNEI. The CDR3 reads CASSENRSYGYTF. DNA for the CDR3: TGTGCCAGCAGTGAAAACCGGTCCTATGGCTACACCTTC.

This clone was observed once. This rearrangement joins TRBV5-4 to TRBJ1-4, with unresolved D. Germline loops: CDR1 SGHNT, CDR2 YYREEE (reference sequence). This CDR3 region has 13 residues. The V end lost 5 bases, the J end lost 5 bases, and 10 bases lay between the germline ends. This CDR3 is CASSLRANEKLFF. The DNA of the CDR3 is TGTGCCAGCAGTCTGAGGGCGAATGAAAAACTGTTTTTT.

This chain links TRBV9 with TRBJ1-6; D uncertain. This CDR3 spans 13 amino acids. Trimming removed 0 bases at V and 10 bases at J, with 8 bases between. In germline, CDR1 is SGDLS, CDR2 YYNGEE. CDR3 in amino acids: CASSVDGGSPLHF. CDR3 coding DNA: TGTGCCAGCAGCGTAGATGGAGGGTCACCCCTCCACTTT.